This T cell receptor beta chain is drawn from a study of blood T cell repertoires in COVID-19. In germline, CDR1 is LNHNV, CDR2 YYDKDF (reference sequence). Between the trimmed V and J ends, which lost 0 bases and 4 bases, there was a span of 6 bases. This CDR3 contains 14 residues. Profiled with immunoSEQ multiplex PCR; TCRdb holds only in-frame clones, not every one. Among more than 85,000 clones, approximately 90% were seen once, and the ten largest hold approximately 1.1%. The TCR was taken from a human donor in a cohort sampled during active COVID-19. This rearrangement joins TRBV15 to TRBJ2-2, with no clear D. Sequencing used peripheral blood. The CDR3 DNA reads TGTGCCACCAGCAGAGACTGGAGCACCGGGGAGCTGTTTTTT. Its translation is CATSRDWSTGELFF.